Listed below are T cell receptor beta chains from one sample, sequenced in a study of T-cell memory formation after mild COVID-19. Using its own MiXCR run on the 5' RACE reads, TCRdb lists one record per CDR3 protein. The sample lists under 600,000 distinct CDR3 sequences, 20% to 25% occurring once. Sequencing was carried out using PBMCs or a T cell subset sorted from them (not recorded which). The receptors shown here come from an adult woman who had mild COVID-19 (a few samples of this study predate the infection). Cell type and time point are not known. The CDR3 runs from the conserved cysteine through the conserved F or W. The D gene is left open where the match is weak. Where a row states a size, it is once, few, many or the class of an expanded clone; other rows omit it.

d_call: NA; j_call: TRBJ1-5; v_call: TRBV24-1; clone_size: NA; cdr3_nt: TGTGCCACCAGTGATTTGTTCGGAGAGCCCCAGCATTTT; cdr3_aa: CATSDLFGEPQHF
d_call: TRBD2; j_call: TRBJ2-3; v_call: TRBV3-1; clone_size: NA; cdr3_nt: TGTGCCAGCAGCCAAGAAGCGGGGACCACAGATACGCAGTATTTT; cdr3_aa: CASSQEAGTTDTQYF
d_call: TRBD1; j_call: TRBJ1-1; v_call: TRBV12-3/TRBV12-4; clone_size: NA; cdr3_nt: TGTGCCAGCAGAAAAACAGGGGTGAACACTGAAGCTTTCTTT; cdr3_aa: CASRKTGVNTEAFF
d_call: NA; j_call: TRBJ1-1; v_call: TRBV6-5; clone_size: NA; cdr3_nt: TGTGCCAGCAGTGAGAATACTGTGAACACTGAAGCTTTCTTT; cdr3_aa: CASSENTVNTEAFF
d_call: NA; j_call: TRBJ1-1; v_call: TRBV25-1; clone_size: NA; cdr3_nt: TGTGCCAGCACCAAAGACAGTGGGAGCACTGAAGCTTTCTTT; cdr3_aa: CASTKDSGSTEAFF
d_call: NA; j_call: TRBJ2-5; v_call: TRBV11-2; clone_size: NA; cdr3_nt: TGTGCCAGCAGCTCAGGAGGTAGCCCCAGGACCCAGTACTTC; cdr3_aa: CASSSGGSPRTQYF
d_call: NA; j_call: TRBJ2-2; v_call: TRBV24-1; clone_size: NA; cdr3_nt: TGTGCCACCAGTGATTACCCAGGGCGGAACACCGGGGAGCTGTTTTTT; cdr3_aa: CATSDYPGRNTGELFF
d_call: TRBD1; j_call: TRBJ2-7; v_call: TRBV7-9; clone_size: NA; cdr3_nt: TGTGCCAGCAACTGGGGGGACAGGGGAAACAACGAGCAGTACTTC; cdr3_aa: CASNWGDRGNNEQYF
d_call: NA; j_call: TRBJ2-3; v_call: TRBV5-1; clone_size: NA; cdr3_nt: TGCGCCAGCAGTTTCGGTGAGGGGTTAGATACGCAGTATTTT; cdr3_aa: CASSFGEGLDTQYF
d_call: NA; j_call: TRBJ1-2; v_call: TRBV5-6; clone_size: NA; cdr3_nt: TGTGCCAGCAGACTGACCGGGCAGACCAGAGACTATGGCTATGGCTACACCTTC; cdr3_aa: CASRLTGQTRDYGYGYTF
d_call: NA; j_call: TRBJ2-3; v_call: TRBV6-2/TRBV6-3; clone_size: NA; cdr3_nt: TGTGCCAGCGGAGCCGGGACTGTTCAGGGTACGCAGTATTTT; cdr3_aa: CASGAGTVQGTQYF
d_call: TRBD1; j_call: TRBJ1-5; v_call: TRBV12-3/TRBV12-4; clone_size: few; cdr3_nt: TGTGCCAGCAGTTTAAACAGGGGGCTTGGTCAGCCCCAGCATTTT; cdr3_aa: CASSLNRGLGQPQHF
d_call: TRBD1; j_call: TRBJ2-7; v_call: TRBV7-6; clone_size: few; cdr3_nt: TGTGCCAGCACGACAGGGGGCGCGGGCTCCTACGAGCAGTACTTC; cdr3_aa: CASTTGGAGSYEQYF
d_call: TRBD1; j_call: TRBJ1-1; v_call: TRBV5-6; clone_size: NA; cdr3_nt: TGTGCCAGCAGCTTCGGGACAGAGCTTAACACTGAAGCTTTCTTT; cdr3_aa: CASSFGTELNTEAFF
d_call: NA; j_call: TRBJ2-5; v_call: TRBV7-2; clone_size: NA; cdr3_nt: TGTGCCAGCAGCCCCGCAGTGAGAGAGACCCAGTACTTC; cdr3_aa: CASSPAVRETQYF
d_call: NA; j_call: TRBJ1-1; v_call: TRBV27; clone_size: NA; cdr3_nt: TGTGCCAGCAGGTCGACATACAGTGAAGCTTTCTTT; cdr3_aa: CASRSTYSEAFF
d_call: NA; j_call: TRBJ2-3; v_call: TRBV5-1; clone_size: few; cdr3_nt: TGCGCCAGCAGCTTGGGGGGAGAAGCAGATACGCAGTATTTT; cdr3_aa: CASSLGGEADTQYF
d_call: NA; j_call: TRBJ2-2; v_call: TRBV24-1; clone_size: NA; cdr3_nt: TGTGCCACCAGTGATTTGGGTGGGGAGCTGTTTTTT; cdr3_aa: CATSDLGGELFF
d_call: NA; j_call: TRBJ1-1; v_call: TRBV5-1; clone_size: NA; cdr3_nt: TGCGCCAGTTCCTCCTTCGGGAGTTCTTCGAACACTGAAGCTTTCTTT; cdr3_aa: CASSSFGSSSNTEAFF
d_call: NA; j_call: TRBJ2-1; v_call: TRBV27; clone_size: NA; cdr3_nt: TGTGCCAGCAGTTTTGCAGGGGAAAATGAGCAGTTCTTC; cdr3_aa: CASSFAGENEQFF
d_call: TRBD2; j_call: TRBJ2-1; v_call: TRBV7-9; clone_size: few; cdr3_nt: TGTGCCAGCAGCTTGGGACTAGAGGATCCCTACAATGAGCAGTTCTTC; cdr3_aa: CASSLGLEDPYNEQFF
d_call: NA; j_call: TRBJ2-7; v_call: TRBV7-6; clone_size: NA; cdr3_nt: TGTGCCAGCAGTGTTATAGGGGGGGCACTCTACGAGCAGTACTTC; cdr3_aa: CASSVIGGALYEQYF
d_call: NA; j_call: TRBJ2-1; v_call: TRBV2; clone_size: NA; cdr3_nt: TGTGCCAGCAGTCGGCAGACTCCCTCTGTATACAATGAGCAGTTCTTC; cdr3_aa: CASSRQTPSVYNEQFF
d_call: TRBD2; j_call: TRBJ2-7; v_call: TRBV6-5; clone_size: NA; cdr3_nt: TGTGCCAGCAGTTACTCGGGACTAGCGGGAGTAGACGAGCAGTACTTC; cdr3_aa: CASSYSGLAGVDEQYF
d_call: TRBD2; j_call: TRBJ2-1; v_call: TRBV29-1; clone_size: NA; cdr3_nt: TGCAGCGTTGAAAGGGGACTAGGGTCTATGAATGAGCAGTTCTTC; cdr3_aa: CSVERGLGSMNEQFF
d_call: NA; j_call: TRBJ2-7; v_call: TRBV5-1; clone_size: few; cdr3_nt: TGCGCCAGCAGCTCCTACCCGAACTTTTCCCGGTACGAGCAGTACTTC; cdr3_aa: CASSSYPNFSRYEQYF
d_call: NA; j_call: TRBJ1-3; v_call: TRBV12-3/TRBV12-4; clone_size: few; cdr3_nt: TGTGCCAGCAGTTCAGGGAGCTCTGGAAACACCATATATTTT; cdr3_aa: CASSSGSSGNTIYF
d_call: NA; j_call: TRBJ2-7; v_call: TRBV19; clone_size: NA; cdr3_nt: TGTGCCAGTGCCACACGGGACGGGACCTACGAGCAGTACTTC; cdr3_aa: CASATRDGTYEQYF
d_call: NA; j_call: TRBJ2-3; v_call: TRBV5-5; clone_size: many; cdr3_nt: TGTGCCAGCAGCCTGAAGCAGCCTACCATCGATACGCAGTATTTT; cdr3_aa: CASSLKQPTIDTQYF
d_call: NA; j_call: TRBJ2-5; v_call: TRBV6-1; clone_size: many; cdr3_nt: TGTGCCAGCAGTGATGGTGCGGGGACCCAAGAGACCCAGTACTTC; cdr3_aa: CASSDGAGTQETQYF
d_call: NA; j_call: TRBJ2-1; v_call: TRBV19; clone_size: many; cdr3_nt: TGTGCCAGTAGCTCTTATGGGGGGAGGTACAATGAGCAGTTCTTC; cdr3_aa: CASSSYGGRYNEQFF
d_call: TRBD1; j_call: TRBJ1-1; v_call: TRBV20-1; clone_size: few; cdr3_nt: TGCAGTGCTAGTAAAGACGGGACAGGGCTTTTGAACACTGAAGCTTTCTTT; cdr3_aa: CSASKDGTGLLNTEAFF
d_call: NA; j_call: TRBJ1-5; v_call: TRBV30; clone_size: NA; cdr3_nt: TGTGCCTGGAGTGTCGGCGATCAGCCCCAGCATTTT; cdr3_aa: CAWSVGDQPQHF
d_call: TRBD1; j_call: TRBJ2-7; v_call: TRBV6-5; clone_size: few; cdr3_nt: TGTGCCAGCATGGGCTGGGGGGACAGGTCCTACGAGCAGTACTTC; cdr3_aa: CASMGWGDRSYEQYF
d_call: TRBD2; j_call: TRBJ2-7; v_call: TRBV5-1; clone_size: NA; cdr3_nt: TGCGCCAGCAGCTTGGATCCGGGCGGGAGATTTGACGAGCAGTACTTC; cdr3_aa: CASSLDPGGRFDEQYF
d_call: TRBD2; j_call: TRBJ2-2; v_call: TRBV10-3; clone_size: NA; cdr3_nt: TGTGCCGTCGGGACTAGCGGGAACACCGGGGAGCTGTTTTTT; cdr3_aa: CAVGTSGNTGELFF
d_call: TRBD1; j_call: TRBJ2-1; v_call: TRBV9; clone_size: NA; cdr3_nt: TGTGCCAGCAGCGTGTCCGGGACAGACAATGAGCAGTTCTTC; cdr3_aa: CASSVSGTDNEQFF
d_call: NA; j_call: TRBJ2-3; v_call: TRBV7-9; clone_size: NA; cdr3_nt: TGTGCCAGCAGCCTCAGTTCCGGCTCGACGCAGTATTTT; cdr3_aa: CASSLSSGSTQYF
d_call: NA; j_call: TRBJ2-2; v_call: TRBV7-3; clone_size: few; cdr3_nt: TGTGCCAGCAGTCAGGGAAGACCCGGGGAGCTGTTTTTT; cdr3_aa: CASSQGRPGELFF
d_call: NA; j_call: TRBJ2-3; v_call: TRBV19; clone_size: NA; cdr3_nt: TGTGCCAGTAGTATAGGGAATTCCCCTAGCACAGATACGCAGTATTTT; cdr3_aa: CASSIGNSPSTDTQYF
d_call: TRBD2; j_call: TRBJ2-7; v_call: TRBV6-5; clone_size: NA; cdr3_nt: TGTGCCAGCAGTTACCGACTAGCGGACGCCTACGAGCAGTACTTC; cdr3_aa: CASSYRLADAYEQYF
d_call: NA; j_call: TRBJ1-3; v_call: TRBV12-3/TRBV12-4; clone_size: NA; cdr3_nt: TGTGCCAGCAGTTGGGGTAGGACAGTGCGATCTGGAAACACCATATATTTT; cdr3_aa: CASSWGRTVRSGNTIYF